Listed here are 14 T cell receptor beta chains from one sample, sequenced in a study of human T cells and chemical hapten exposure (dated by TCRdb to the early 2020s). The time point label, as the study defines it: pre-sensitization, week 0. The treatment or condition label here, explained by the study, means: therapeutic diphenylcyclopropenone sensitization with weekly scalp DPC. Library construction relied on RACE. The sequencer was a NextSeq 500. TCRdb reanalyzed the raw reads on its own, using fastp at Q25 for trimming and MiXCR for clone calling, and kept in-frame beta chains. A single entry per CDR3 protein holds the most common genes and DNA from its merged rows. In all, the sample holds some 400,000 distinct CDR3 sequences, and roughly 5% of those were seen once. 2.6% of the sample rests with the top ten. The material was whole blood, obtained in connection with sensitization to the hapten diphenylcyclopropenone (DPC). Receptors were obtained from a woman between 45 and 65 years old with alopecia areata. Some clones in this sample may be carry-over from other donors' samples.

This clonotype was seen a few times. The chain employs TRBV28 and TRBJ2-7; maybe TRBD1 (5 bases). The germline V and J ends were trimmed by 4 bases and 4 bases, with 14 bases remaining between them. CDR1 MDHEN and CDR2 SYDVKM come from the germline V gene. The CDR3 sequence is 14 residues long. The CDR3 loop is CASSYPWGSYEQYF. The CDR3 nucleotides are TGTGCCAGCAGTTACCCTTGGGGCAGTTACGAGCAGTACTTC.

This clonotype was observed at least ten times. V usage is TRBV6-2 or TRBV6-3 and J usage is TRBJ2-1; D possibly uses TRBD1 or TRBD2 (5 bases each). There are 17 residues in the CDR3. Germline-derived CDR1 and CDR2 are MNHEY and SVGEGT. Trimming removed 6 bases from V and 10 bases from J, with 28 bases in between. The CDR3 reads CASSPYLHGGPGYEQFF. CDR3 bases: TGTGCCAGCAGCCCATACCTCCATGGGGGTCCTGGGTACGAGCAGTTCTTC.

This clonotype was detected many times. CDR3 coding DNA: TGCAGCTTCCGGGACAGGGACCACGAGCAGTACTTC. Translation gives CSFRDRDHEQYF. The genes are TRBV29-1 and TRBJ2-7; 9 bases line up with TRBD1. V lost 8 bases, J lost 5 bases, and 7 bases stayed unmatched. This CDR3 region has 12 residues. Germline V gene sequence: CDR1 SQVTM, CDR2 ANQGSEA.

Of note for this clonotype: A much larger clone lies one base from this, so it may be a read error. This chain joins TRBV10-1 and TRBJ2-7; D gene uncertain. V was shortened by 2 bases and J by 5 bases, with 7 bases between the two germline ends. Germline V gene lookup returns CDR1 WNHNN and CDR2 SYGVQD (reference sequence). The CDR3 is 12 residues long. This CDR3 is CASSEGPNEQYF. CDR3 in DNA: TGCGCCAGCAGTGAGGGTCCCAACGAGCAGTACTTC.

The rearrangement links TRBV3-1 to TRBJ2-5; TRBD1 is a possible D gene (6 bases). Germline CDR1 and CDR2: LGHDT and YNNKEL (reference sequence). This CDR3 comprises 14 residues. Trimming took off 1 base at V and 0 bases at J, with 6 bases between the two ends. CDR3 region: CASSQGTDQETQYF. As DNA, the CDR3 is TGTGCCAGCAGCCAAGGGACAGACCAAGAGACCCAGTACTTC.

This clonotype has at least ten counts. The chain couples TRBV27 to TRBJ1-1; TRBD1 is a possible D gene (5 bases). V was trimmed by 8 bases and J by 10 bases, leaving 14 bases between them. CDR1 and CDR2 (germline): MNHEY, SMNVEV (reference sequence). This CDR3 spans 11 amino acids. In DNA form, the CDR3 reads TGTGCCAGCGGGAACGGGGCGCGAGCTTTCTTT. As protein: CASGNGARAFF.

This clonotype was seen repeatedly, ten times or more. The chain employs TRBV13 and TRBJ2-4; D may correspond to TRBD1 or TRBD2 (5 bases each). This CDR3 has 17 residues. Germline V CDR1 and CDR2: PRHDT, FYEKMQ (reference sequence). Trimming left V 1 base short and J 0 bases short, with 13 bases between. CDR3: CASSLAGDPVAKNIQYF. For the CDR3, the DNA is TGTGCCAGCAGCTTAGCTGGGGACCCGGTAGCCAAAAACATTCAGTACTTC.

V is TRBV9 and J is TRBJ1-5, with 7 bases identical to TRBD1. The V segment lost 0 bases and the J segment 7 bases; nucleotides outside the gene matches: 7. Per the germline V gene, CDR1 is SGDLS and CDR2 is YYNGEE. The CDR3 totals 15 residues. The CDR3 sequence is CASSVGGGAGQPQHF. CDR3 in DNA: TGTGCCAGCAGCGTAGGAGGGGGCGCTGGGCAGCCCCAGCATTTT.

This clonotype was seen a handful of times. V gene TRBV12-3 or TRBV12-4 combines with J gene TRBJ2-1, with TRBD2 matching 9 bases. CDR3 size: 15 residues. J was trimmed by 10 bases and V by 4 bases; bases with no gene match: 11. CDR3 coding DNA: TGTGCCAGCAGTTCTGGAATAGCGGGAGCAGGGGAGCAGTTCTTC. Translating gives CASSSGIAGAGEQFF.

V is TRBV10-3 and J is TRBJ1-5; 8 positions match TRBD1. CDR3 length equals 15 residues. V was clipped by 4 bases and J by 0 bases; unmatched bases: 2. From germline, CDR1 is ENHRY and CDR2 SYGVKD. Here the CDR3 reads CAISAQGDSNQPQHF. The DNA for the CDR3 is TGTGCCATCAGTGCACAGGGGGATAGCAATCAGCCCCAGCATTTT.

This clonotype showed up many times. The chain is built from TRBV11-2 and TRBJ2-7, with TRBD1 identical over 8 bases. Per the germline V gene, CDR1 is SGHAT and CDR2 is FQNNGV. CDR3 length equals 12 residues. V shed 5 bases, J shed 7 bases, and the junction held 4 bases outside the gene matches. In DNA, the CDR3 is TGTGCCAGCAGCCAGGGGGCTTGGGAGCAGTACTTC. It yields the protein CASSQGAWEQYF.

The chain recombines TRBV20-1 with TRBJ2-3; D is perhaps TRBD1 or TRBD2 (6 bases each). The V gene lost 0 bases and the J gene lost 2 bases, with 12 bases spanning the gap. The CDR3 loop spans 15 amino acids. CDR1 and CDR2 (germline): DFQATT, SNEGSKA (reference sequence). The CDR3 region is CSARETGAYTDTQYF. The CDR3 nucleotides are TGCAGTGCTAGAGAGACGGGGGCCTACACAGATACGCAGTATTTT.

This clonotype was seen a few times. This rearrangement joins TRBV6-5 to TRBJ1-2; no clear D gene. Looked up from germline, CDR1 is MNHEY and CDR2 is SVGAGI. CDR3 length equals 13 residues. The V gene lost 10 bases and the J gene lost 4 bases, with 16 bases spanning the gap. The CDR3 DNA is TGTGCCACCTCATCACGGTCTATCTATGGCTACACCTTC. This encodes CATSSRSIYGYTF.

This chain connects TRBV12-3 or TRBV12-4 to TRBJ1-2; D call uncertain. Trimming shortened V by 7 bases and J by 5 bases, and 8 bases separated the two germline ends. The CDR3 is 11 amino acids. CDR3 sequence (DNA): TGTGCCAGCACTACAACATATGGCTACACCTTC. It translates to CASTTTYGYTF.